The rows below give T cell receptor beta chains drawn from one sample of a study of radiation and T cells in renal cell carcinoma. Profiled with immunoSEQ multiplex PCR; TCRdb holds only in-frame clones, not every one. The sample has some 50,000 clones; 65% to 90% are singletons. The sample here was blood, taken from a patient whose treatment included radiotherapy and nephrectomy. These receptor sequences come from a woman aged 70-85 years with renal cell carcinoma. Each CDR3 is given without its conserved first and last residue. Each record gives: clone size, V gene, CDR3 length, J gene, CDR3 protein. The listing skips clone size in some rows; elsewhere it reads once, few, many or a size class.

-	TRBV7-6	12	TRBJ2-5	ASSQGLSGETQY
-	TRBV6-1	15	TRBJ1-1	ASSEPGRDHMGTEAF
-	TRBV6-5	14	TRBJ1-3	ASSYSQGFSGNTIY
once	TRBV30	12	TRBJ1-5	AWTGTGGNQPQH
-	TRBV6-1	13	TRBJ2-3	ASSEAGGYTDTQY
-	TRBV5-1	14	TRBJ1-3	ASSFQQGISGNTIY
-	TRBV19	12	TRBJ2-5	ASSEGLLKETQY
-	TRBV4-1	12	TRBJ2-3	ASSQATGTDTQY
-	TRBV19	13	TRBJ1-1	ASSRVRQLDTEAF
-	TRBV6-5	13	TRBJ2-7	ASRGLRPDGYEQY
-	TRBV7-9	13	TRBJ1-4	ASNNAGTSNEKLF
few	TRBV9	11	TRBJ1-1	ASSVVTGTEAF
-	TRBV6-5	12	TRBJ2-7	ASSKQGLSYEQY
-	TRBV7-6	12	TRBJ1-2	ASSLGDSRYGYT
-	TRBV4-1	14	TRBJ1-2	ASSPTGGKGNYGYT
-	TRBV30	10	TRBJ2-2	AWRPGTGELF
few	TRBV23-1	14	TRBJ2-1	ASSQQGRGIYNEQF
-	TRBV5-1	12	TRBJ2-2	ASSVGGVTGELF
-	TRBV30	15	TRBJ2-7	AWSVNREKPDTYEQY
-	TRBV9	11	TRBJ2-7	ASSGQGSYEQY
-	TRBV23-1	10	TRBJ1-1	ASSAGTTEAF
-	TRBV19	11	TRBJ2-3	ASGPSSTDTQY
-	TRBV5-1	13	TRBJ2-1	ASSPTGLEYNEQF
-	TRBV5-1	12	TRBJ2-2	ASSRPSGTGELF
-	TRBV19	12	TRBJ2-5	ASSMSGVLETQY
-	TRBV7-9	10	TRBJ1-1	ASRSMNTEAF
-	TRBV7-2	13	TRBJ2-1	ASSLGGTAYNEQF
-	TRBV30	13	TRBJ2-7	AWSVLGGSSYEQY
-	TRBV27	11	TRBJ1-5	ASSLGRNQPQH
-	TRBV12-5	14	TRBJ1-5	ASEFGTTRSNQPQH
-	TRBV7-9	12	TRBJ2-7	ASSYKDRPSKQY
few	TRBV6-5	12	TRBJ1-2	ASSLDRSDYGYT
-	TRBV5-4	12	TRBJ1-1	ASSLARANTEAF